The clone carrying this T cell receptor (beta chain) was picked up one time. These data belong to a study of blood T cell repertoires in COVID-19. For the study at large: The origin of the acute and convalescent COVID-19 samples was the United States, Italy and Spain. Sources were T cells, B-cell-depleted T cells, or PBMCs; the material itself was cDNA or gDNA.

As handled by the study authors: Nucleated cell number was recorded as an estimate derived from reference gene primer amplification. Clones were read by immunoSEQ multiplex PCR, and TCRdb kept only the in-frame ones, dropping some. That table furnishes V, J and clone size, whereas the DNA furnished D and trimming. Among 150,000 to 200,000 clones listed, roughly 89% were seen once. The clonotype comes from a man aged 50 to 60 with acute or convalescent COVID-19. Input material: peripheral blood.

CDR3 amino acids: CASSPRDTAPWATNEKLFF. DNA for the CDR3: TGTGCCAGCTCACCAAGAGATACAGCCCCTTGGGCAACTAATGAAAAACTGTTTTTT. The chain joins TRBV18 to TRBJ1-4; D gene ambiguous. CDR3 length: 19 residues. Trimming stripped 2 bases from V and 0 bases from J, with 19 bases between. Germline lookup yields CDR1 KGHSH and CDR2 LQKENI.